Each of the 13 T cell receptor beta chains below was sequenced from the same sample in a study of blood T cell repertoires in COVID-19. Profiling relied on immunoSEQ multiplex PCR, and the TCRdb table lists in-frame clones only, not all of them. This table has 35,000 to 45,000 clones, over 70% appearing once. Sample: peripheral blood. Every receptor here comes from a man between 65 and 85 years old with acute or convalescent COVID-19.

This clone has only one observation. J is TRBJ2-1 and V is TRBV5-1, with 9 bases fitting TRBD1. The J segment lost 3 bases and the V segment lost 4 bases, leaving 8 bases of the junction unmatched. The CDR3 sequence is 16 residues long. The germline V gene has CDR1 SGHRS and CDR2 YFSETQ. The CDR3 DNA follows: TGCGCCAGCAGCACCTCCGGGACAGGGAACTACAATGAGCAGTTCTTC. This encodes CASSTSGTGNYNEQFF.

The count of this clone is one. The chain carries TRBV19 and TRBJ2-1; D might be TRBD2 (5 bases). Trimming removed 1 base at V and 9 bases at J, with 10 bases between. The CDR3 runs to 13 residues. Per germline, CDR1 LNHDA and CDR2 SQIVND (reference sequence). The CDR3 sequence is CASSIARSGEQFF. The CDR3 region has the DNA TGTGCCAGTAGTATAGCCCGCAGCGGTGAGCAGTTCTTC.

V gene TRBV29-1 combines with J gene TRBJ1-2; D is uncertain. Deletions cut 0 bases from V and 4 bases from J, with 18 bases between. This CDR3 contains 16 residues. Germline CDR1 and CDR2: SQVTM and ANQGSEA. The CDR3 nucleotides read TGCAGCGTTGAAGATATCGGAGGGTTTAGGGCCTATGGCTACACCTTC. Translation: CSVEDIGGFRAYGYTF.

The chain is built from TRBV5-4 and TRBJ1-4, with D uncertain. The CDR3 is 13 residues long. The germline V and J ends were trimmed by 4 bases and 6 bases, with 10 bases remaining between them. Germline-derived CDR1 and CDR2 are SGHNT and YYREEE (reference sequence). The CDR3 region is CASSLVGDEKLFF. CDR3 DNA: TGTGCCAGCAGCCTCGTTGGAGATGAAAAACTGTTTTTT.

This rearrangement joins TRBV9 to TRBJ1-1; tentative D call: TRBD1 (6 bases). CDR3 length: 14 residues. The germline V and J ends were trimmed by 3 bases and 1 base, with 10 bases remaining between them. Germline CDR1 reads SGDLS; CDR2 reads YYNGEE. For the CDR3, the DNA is TGTGCCAGCAGCGGGACGACAGGGAACACTGAAGCTTTCTTT. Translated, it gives CASSGTTGNTEAFF.

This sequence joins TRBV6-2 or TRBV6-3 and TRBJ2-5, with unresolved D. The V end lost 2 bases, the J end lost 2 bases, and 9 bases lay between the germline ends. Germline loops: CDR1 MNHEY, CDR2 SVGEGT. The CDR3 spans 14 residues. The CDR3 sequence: CASSYPGRQETQYF. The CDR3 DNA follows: TGTGCCAGCAGTTACCCTGGCAGACAAGAGACCCAGTACTTC.

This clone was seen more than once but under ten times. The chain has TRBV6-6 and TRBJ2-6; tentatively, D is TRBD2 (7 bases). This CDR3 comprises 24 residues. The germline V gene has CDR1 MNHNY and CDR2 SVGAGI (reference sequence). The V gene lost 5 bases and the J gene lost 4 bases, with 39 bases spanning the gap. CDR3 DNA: TGTGCCAGCAGTCCCAAGACCCGATCCCGGGACACGGGGGGATTTATAAGAGGGGCCAACGTCCTGACTTTC. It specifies CASSPKTRSRDTGGFIRGANVLTF.

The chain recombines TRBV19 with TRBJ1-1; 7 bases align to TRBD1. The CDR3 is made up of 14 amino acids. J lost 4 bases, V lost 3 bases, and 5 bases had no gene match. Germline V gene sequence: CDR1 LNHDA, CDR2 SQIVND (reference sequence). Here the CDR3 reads CASSMKGGFTEAFF. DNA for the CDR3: TGTGCCAGTAGTATGAAAGGGGGCTTCACTGAAGCTTTCTTT.

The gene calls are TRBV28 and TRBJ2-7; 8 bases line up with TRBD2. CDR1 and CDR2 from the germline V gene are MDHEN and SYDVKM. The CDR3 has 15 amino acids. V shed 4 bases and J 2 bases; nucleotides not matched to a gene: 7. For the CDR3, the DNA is TGTGCCAGCAGTTCAATTCGACTAGCGCCCTACGAGCAGTACTTC. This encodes CASSSIRLAPYEQYF.

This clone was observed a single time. For the CDR3, the DNA is TGTGCCAGCAGCTTAGAGAGACAGGGCACAGATACGCAGTATTTT. Its protein product is CASSLERQGTDTQYF. The chain combines TRBV7-3 with TRBJ2-3; a weak D match, TRBD1 (6 bases). The germline gives CDR1 SGHTA, CDR2 FQGTGA. Trimming pared 2 bases from V and 1 base from J, leaving 10 bases between. The CDR3 runs 15 residues.

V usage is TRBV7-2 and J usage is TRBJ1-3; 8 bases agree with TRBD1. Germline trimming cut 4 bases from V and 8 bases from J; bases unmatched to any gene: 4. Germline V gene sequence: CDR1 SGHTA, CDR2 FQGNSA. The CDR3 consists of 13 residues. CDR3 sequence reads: CASSSDRGDTIYF. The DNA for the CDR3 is TGTGCCAGCAGCTCAGACAGGGGTGACACCATATATTTT.

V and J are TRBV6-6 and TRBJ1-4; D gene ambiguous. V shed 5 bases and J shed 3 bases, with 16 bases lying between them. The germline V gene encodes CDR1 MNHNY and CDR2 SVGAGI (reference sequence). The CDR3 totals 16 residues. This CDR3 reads CASSPMGGKANEKLFF. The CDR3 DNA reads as TGTGCCAGCAGTCCCATGGGAGGCAAGGCTAATGAAAAACTGTTTTTT.

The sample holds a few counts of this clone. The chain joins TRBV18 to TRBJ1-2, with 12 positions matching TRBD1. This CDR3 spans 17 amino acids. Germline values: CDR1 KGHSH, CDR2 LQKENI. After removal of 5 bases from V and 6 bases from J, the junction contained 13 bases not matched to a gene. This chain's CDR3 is CASSAGQGASVRHGYTF. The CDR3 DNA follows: TGTGCCAGCTCAGCGGGACAGGGGGCGTCCGTTCGACATGGCTACACCTTC.